This TCR beta chain was profiled in a study of T cells in Graves' hyperthyroidism and ophthalmopathy. Points from the study as a whole: Through a model of 13 V-J features, ophthalmopathy was separated from stable hyperthyroidism.

This clonotype has a handful of counts. Its target is not known. From RNA transcripts, TCR beta CDR3 regions were amplified. TCR CDR3 regions were first amplified by RT-PCR with HTBI primers. Each CDR3 protein gets one entry after TCRdb re-called the multiplex PCR reads with MiXCR. The sample lists 300,000 to 450,000 distinct CDR3 sequences; just under 25% were seen once. In germline, CDR1 is SNHLY, CDR2 FYNNEI. V dropped 6 bases and J dropped 2 bases, with 13 bases sitting between them. This CDR3 is 15 amino acids long. This receptor was identified in a man aged 45-65 years with Graves' hyperthyroidism. Input material: blood. The V and J genes are TRBV2 and TRBJ1-4; D is possibly TRBD1 (6 bases). CDR3 bases: TGTGCCAGCAGCCTGGAGCAGGGGACTAATGAAAAACTGTTTTTT. It translates to CASSLEQGTNEKLFF.